This T cell receptor beta chain came from a study of molecular identifiers for immune sequencing clone quantification. TCRdb reprocessed the PCR reads with MiXCR, giving one entry per CDR3 protein. The data show 460,000 or so distinct CDR3 sequences, with 25% seen just once and roughly 0.79% held by the top ten. Sorting recovered naive CD8 T cells on a CD8+CD4-CCR7+CD45RA+ profile. V was shortened by 2 bases and J by 1 base, with 13 bases between the two germline ends. Per the germline V gene, CDR1 is MGHRA and CDR2 is YSYEKL. This CDR3 has 16 amino acids. The specimen was naive CD8+ T cells from blood, with Jurkat cell RNA spiked in. The subset is: FACS-sorted CD8+CD4-CCR7+CD45RA+ naive T cells. This clonotype originated in a human donor in good health. Some libraries in this study had Jurkat cell RNA spiked in. The chain recombines TRBV4-1 with TRBJ2-3; possible D gene TRBD1, 6 bases. CDR3 DNA: TGCGCCAGCAGCCAAAACAGGGTGCCGGGCACAGATACGCAGTATTTT. It codes for CASSQNRVPGTDTQYF.